Below are 32 T cell receptor beta chains sequenced from a single sample in a study of blood T cell repertoires in COVID-19. Assay used: immunoSEQ multiplex PCR; TCRdb lists only in-frame clones, some missing. The sample includes about 130,000 clones, more than 75% of them seen just once. What was sequenced was peripheral blood. The receptors derive from a woman aged 55-69 years with acute or convalescent COVID-19.

This clone has only a few counts. The chain uses TRBV27 and TRBJ1-4; 9 bases are shared with TRBD1. The trim removed 2 bases at V and 7 bases at J, leaving 8 bases unmatched. The CDR3 spans 16 residues. Per germline, CDR1 MNHEY and CDR2 SMNVEV (reference sequence). The CDR3 coding sequence is TGTGCCAGCAGTTTAACCCGGGACAGGGCGACTGAAAAACTGTTTTTT. This translates into CASSLTRDRATEKLFF.

The chain combines TRBV28 with TRBJ2-7, with D possibly TRBD1 on 6 matching bases. The CDR3 runs 13 residues. Per the germline V gene, CDR1 is MDHEN and CDR2 is SYDVKM. V lost 8 bases, J lost 3 bases, and 14 bases lay in between. CDR3 in DNA: TGTGCCAGCGGTCGGACAGCCGACTACGAGCAGTACTTC. Translated: CASGRTADYEQYF.

The chain uses TRBV5-1 and TRBJ1-4, with unresolved D. V lost 1 base and J lost 8, with 9 bases in between. CDR1 is SGHRS and CDR2 is YFSETQ in the germline V gene. This CDR3 is built from 13 residues. CDR3 amino acids: CASSLTVEEKLFF. In DNA, the CDR3 is TGCGCCAGCAGCTTGACAGTCGAGGAAAAACTGTTTTTT.

This chain links TRBV6-6 with TRBJ1-4, with 7 bases aligning to TRBD1. CDR1 and CDR2 (germline): MNHNY, SVGAGI (reference sequence). V gave up 11 bases and J gave up 8 bases; unmatched junction bases: 14. The CDR3 totals 14 residues. The CDR3 bases are TGTGCCGGCCGACAGGGTGGGTTTGAGGAAAAACTGTTTTTT. Its protein product is CAGRQGGFEEKLFF.

The rearrangement links TRBV19 to TRBJ2-7, with TRBD2 matching 14 bases. Per the germline V gene, CDR1 is LNHDA and CDR2 is SQIVND (reference sequence). The CDR3 is 15 amino acids. Trimming took 5 bases from V and 4 from J; bases not matched to a gene: 4. The CDR3 DNA sequence: TGTGCCAGTAGTGTCGGGACTAGCGGGAGTTACGAGCAGTACTTC. Its translation: CASSVGTSGSYEQYF.

The V call is TRBV30, the J call TRBJ1-2; 9 nucleotides match TRBD1. The germline gives CDR1 GTSNPN, CDR2 SVGIG (reference sequence). J gave up 3 bases and V 4 bases, and 9 bases lay outside the gene matches. This CDR3 has 15 amino acids. The CDR3, as DNA: TGTGCCTGGACCCGACCCCGGACAGGGGACTATGGCTACACCTTC. It encodes CAWTRPRTGDYGYTF.

The chain is built from TRBV6-5 and TRBJ1-6; D not resolved. Trimming cost V 2 bases and J 10 bases, with 15 bases left between them. The CDR3 contains 15 residues. Per the germline V gene, CDR1 is MNHEY and CDR2 is SVGAGI. CDR3 amino acids: CASSYLTPIGSPLHF. CDR3 bases: TGTGCCAGCAGTTACCTGACTCCGATCGGCTCACCCCTCCACTTT.

This chain connects TRBV18 to TRBJ1-1, with a weak D call TRBD1 (6 bases). The V end lost 3 bases, the J end lost 3 bases, and 11 bases lay between the germline ends. The CDR3 is 14 residues long. Germline V gives CDR1 KGHSH, CDR2 LQKENI. The CDR3: CASSPGAGDTEAFF. In DNA, the CDR3 is TGTGCCAGCTCACCGGGGGCCGGGGACACTGAAGCTTTCTTT.

The V call is TRBV7-9, the J call TRBJ1-5, with 7 bases lining up with TRBD1. From germline, CDR1 is SEHNR and CDR2 FQNEAQ (reference sequence). This CDR3 has 14 residues. Germline trimming cut 5 bases from V and 4 bases from J; bases unmatched to any gene: 5. The chain's CDR3 is CASSDRDSNQPQHF. The DNA of the CDR3 is TGTGCCAGCAGCGATCGGGACAGTAATCAGCCCCAGCATTTT.

The chain links TRBV5-1 to TRBJ1-3; no definite D call. Per the germline V gene, CDR1 is SGHRS and CDR2 is YFSETQ. The CDR3 contains 14 residues. Trimming removed 3 bases at V and 2 bases at J, with 9 bases between. The CDR3 DNA sequence: TGCGCCAGCAGCTCGGGGAACACTGGAAACACCATATATTTT. This encodes CASSSGNTGNTIYF.

The rearrangement links TRBV6-1 to TRBJ1-6; D call uncertain. CDR3 length: 13 amino acids. Trimming shortened V by 2 bases and J by 14 bases, and 13 bases separated the two germline ends. The V gene's germline CDR1 is MNHNS and CDR2 SASEGT. CDR3 DNA sequence: TGTGCCAGCAGTGAACAGGCCCTCCCGGCCCTCCACTTT. It codes for CASSEQALPALHF.

This chain connects TRBV5-4 to TRBJ1-1, with D hard to call. V was trimmed by 0 bases and J by 3 bases, leaving 6 bases between them. The CDR3 is made up of 13 amino acids. CDR1 is SGHNT and CDR2 is YYREEE in the germline V gene (reference sequence). CDR3 sequence: CASSLAVDTEAFF. The CDR3, as DNA: TGTGCCAGCAGCTTGGCAGTGGACACTGAAGCTTTCTTT. Drawing the rest from reference TRBV5-4 and TRBJ1-1, the complete variable domain is ETGVTQSPTHLIKTRGQQVTLRCSSQSGHNTVSWYQQALGQGPQFIFQYYREEENGRGNFPPRFSGLQFPNYSSELNVNALELDDSALYLCASSLAVDTEAFFGQGTRLTVV.

The V call is TRBV10-3, the J call TRBJ1-5; D ambiguous. Germline V gene data show CDR1 as ENHRY and CDR2 as SYGVKD. This CDR3 is built from 16 residues. V lost 0 bases to trimming and J lost 4 bases, with 13 bases between them. CDR3 protein: CAISESLQGGNQPQHF. The CDR3 region has the DNA TGTGCCATCAGTGAGTCGTTACAAGGAGGGAATCAGCCCCAGCATTTT.

This clone occurred once. This chain joins TRBV3-1 (or the pseudogene TRBV3-2) and TRBJ1-2; 9 bases are shared with TRBD1. Germline lookup yields CDR1 LGHDT and CDR2 YNNKEL (reference sequence). Germline trimming cut 3 bases from V and 6 bases from J; bases unmatched to any gene: 8. The CDR3 totals 15 residues. As DNA, the CDR3 is TGTGCCAGCAGCCACGGACAGGGGTCCACCAATGGCTACACCTTC. This encodes CASSHGQGSTNGYTF.

The chain carries TRBV2 and TRBJ1-6, with unresolved D. The V gene's germline CDR1 is SNHLY and CDR2 FYNNEI. The CDR3 is 13 amino acids. V was shortened by 6 bases and J by 9 bases, with 12 bases between the two germline ends. The CDR3 sequence is CASSGADRSPLHF. The CDR3 DNA is TGTGCCAGCAGCGGAGCGGATCGTTCACCCCTCCACTTT.

The V and J genes are TRBV5-1 and TRBJ2-5, with 8 bases lining up with TRBD2. J was trimmed by 1 base and V by 0 bases; bases with no gene match: 8. In germline, CDR1 is SGHRS, CDR2 YFSETQ. The CDR3 has 17 amino acids. The CDR3 is CASSLGGLAGTQETQYF. The CDR3 bases are TGCGCCAGCAGCTTGGGAGGGCTAGCGGGCACCCAAGAGACCCAGTACTTC.

V gene TRBV30 combines with J gene TRBJ1-2; D is ambiguous. CDR1 is GTSNPN, CDR2 SVGIG, per germline (reference sequence). There are 12 residues in the CDR3. V lost 3 bases and J 7 bases, leaving 12 bases between the germline ends. CDR3 in amino acids: CAWRDWTVGYTF. CDR3 nucleotides: TGTGCCTGGAGGGACTGGACCGTTGGCTACACCTTC.

The chain combines TRBV10-2 with TRBJ1-5, with 7 positions matching TRBD1. The germline V gene has CDR1 WSHSY and CDR2 SAAADI. This CDR3 region has 17 residues. J was trimmed by 3 bases and V by 3 bases; bases with no gene match: 11. CDR3 nucleotide sequence: TGCGCCAGCAGTGACCCGATTGGACAGGCATTCAATCAGCCCCAGCATTTT. It translates to CASSDPIGQAFNQPQHF.

This chain's CDR3 is CATSAPGQPGEKLFF. The CDR3 DNA sequence: TGTGCCACCAGCGCCCCGGGACAGCCAGGCGAAAAACTGTTTTTT. The chain carries TRBV15 and TRBJ1-4; 7 bases line up with TRBD1. Germline V CDR1 and CDR2: LNHNV, YYDKDF (reference sequence). V lost 5 bases to trimming and J lost 8 bases; unmatched junction nucleotides: 11. The CDR3 is 15 residues long.

The chain is built from TRBV5-1 and TRBJ1-2; a possible D gene is TRBD1 (5 bases). The V end was cut by 4 bases, the J end by 3 bases, with 13 bases between. The V gene's germline CDR1 is SGHRS and CDR2 YFSETQ. This CDR3 region has 14 residues. CDR3 in DNA: TGCGCCAGCAGCCGGGGGACCCTGGACTATGGCTACACCTTC. As protein: CASSRGTLDYGYTF.

The gene calls are TRBV11-2 and TRBJ1-5; maybe TRBD1 (5 bases). Germline V gene lookup returns CDR1 SGHAT and CDR2 FQNNGV. This CDR3 has 16 residues. The V and J ends lost 0 bases and 6 bases respectively, with 15 bases between them. The CDR3 reads CASSLDPAGMGQPQHF. In DNA form, the CDR3 reads TGTGCCAGCAGCTTAGACCCCGCAGGGATGGGTCAGCCCCAGCATTTT.

This clone has only a few counts. This chain joins TRBV5-6 and TRBJ1-1; TRBD1 aligns across 7 bases. Looked up from germline, CDR1 is SGHDT and CDR2 is YYEEEE. CDR3 length: 14 residues. V lost 2 bases and J lost 1; bases outside the gene matches: 2. The CDR3 loop is CASSLQGRNTEAFF. For the CDR3, the DNA is TGTGCCAGCAGCTTACAGGGGAGGAACACTGAAGCTTTCTTT.

The chain links TRBV7-2 to TRBJ2-2; tentatively, D is TRBD2 (6 bases). CDR1 SGHTA and CDR2 FQGNSA come from the germline V gene. The V end was cut by 5 bases, the J end by 7 bases, with 14 bases between. CDR3 length: 14 amino acids. The CDR3 sequence is CASSPLARGGELFF. CDR3 DNA: TGTGCCAGCAGCCCCCTAGCGAGGGGCGGGGAGCTGTTTTTT.

V and J are TRBV7-8 and TRBJ2-1; TRBD2 agrees at 7 bases. This CDR3 is 16 amino acids long. J gave up 3 bases and V 4 bases, and 9 bases lay outside the gene matches. Germline CDR1 SGHVS, CDR2 FQNEAQ. The CDR3 loop is CASSSRRAGYYNEQFF. DNA of the CDR3: TGTGCCAGCAGCTCCCGCCGAGCGGGATACTACAATGAGCAGTTCTTC.

The rearrangement joins TRBV12-5 to TRBJ1-1; D might be TRBD1 (5 bases). This CDR3 comprises 14 residues. Trimming cost V 6 bases and J 5 bases, with 16 bases left between them. Germline V gene lookup returns CDR1 LGHNT and CDR2 FRNRAP. CDR3 in DNA: TGTGCTAGTGGCCCCCAGGGAGGGATGACTGAAGCTTTCTTT. Protein product: CASGPQGGMTEAFF.

V and J are TRBV20-1 and TRBJ1-1; 7 nucleotides align to TRBD1. Germline CDR1 reads DFQATT; CDR2 reads SNEGSKA (reference sequence). This CDR3 has 14 residues. J lost 2 bases, V lost 3 bases, and 6 bases had no gene match. CDR3 sequence (DNA): TGCAGTGCTAGTTGGCAGGGGGGCAACACTGAAGCTTTCTTT. It encodes CSASWQGGNTEAFF.

The chain combines TRBV12-3 or TRBV12-4 with TRBJ2-5; TRBD2 might be the D (7 bases). The V gene lost 0 bases and the J gene lost 10 bases, with 9 bases spanning the gap. The CDR3 is 12 amino acids. The CDR3 coding sequence is TGTGCCAGCAGTTTAGCGCGGGGGCACCAGTACTTC. Its protein product is CASSLARGHQYF.

This clone has a count of ten or more. The rearrangement joins TRBV30 to TRBJ2-2; D gene unclear. CDR1 GTSNPN and CDR2 SVGIG come from the germline V gene (reference sequence). The CDR3 totals 13 residues. V was trimmed by 2 bases and J by 6 bases, leaving 10 bases between them. The CDR3 here is CAWSLAEAGELFF. The CDR3 region has the DNA TGTGCCTGGAGTTTGGCTGAGGCCGGGGAGCTGTTTTTT.

The chain employs TRBV30 and TRBJ2-1; 13 bases map to TRBD2. Germline V gene lookup returns CDR1 GTSNPN and CDR2 SVGIG (reference sequence). The CDR3 loop spans 15 amino acids. V dropped 1 base and J dropped 6; count of bases not matched to a gene: 3. This CDR3 is CAWSAGLAGLNEQFF. The CDR3 bases are TGTGCCTGGAGTGCGGGACTAGCGGGGCTCAATGAGCAGTTCTTC.

The count of this clone is one. The chain joins TRBV19 to TRBJ2-1, with a weak D call TRBD2 (6 bases). The germline V gene encodes CDR1 LNHDA and CDR2 SQIVND (reference sequence). The CDR3 runs 15 residues. The germline V and J ends were trimmed by 0 bases and 2 bases, with 8 bases remaining between them. This CDR3 reads CASSIEAGPYNEQFF. DNA of the CDR3: TGTGCCAGTAGTATAGAGGCGGGACCCTACAATGAGCAGTTCTTC.

V and J are TRBV6-5 and TRBJ2-7, with D unresolved. The germline CDR1 and CDR2 sequences are MNHEY and SVGAGI. This CDR3 is built from 15 residues. V dropped 5 bases and J dropped 0 bases, with 14 bases sitting between them. CDR3 sequence reads: CASSRAPVSSYEQYV. The CDR3 bases are TGTGCCAGCAGTCGAGCCCCCGTGAGCTCCTACGAGCAGTACGTC.

The chain has TRBV11-2 and TRBJ1-1, with 11 bases that match TRBD1. The V gene's germline CDR1 is SGHAT and CDR2 FQNNGV. Trimming at V came to 1 base and at J to 3 bases, leaving 1 base not matched to a gene. The CDR3 is 15 amino acids. CDR3 DNA sequence: TGTGCCAGCAGCTTAGGGGGACAGGGGGACACTGAAGCTTTCTTT. This encodes CASSLGGQGDTEAFF.